This TCR beta chain was observed in a study of T-cell reconstitution after alpha-beta-depleted transplantation in children. Notes on the study in general: Expanded graft clones numbering several hundred reportedly gave rise to alpha-beta T cells about two months after transplant. At the one-year point after transplant, T-cell counts and TCRbeta diversity were found to come mostly from T cells that had been newly produced. Surviving thymic progenitors and recipient T cells were the source of high TCRbeta diversity at day 60 in some patients.

Preparation of the TCRbeta library involved a method that used unique molecular identifiers. TCRdb re-called the PCR reads through MiXCR, storing one row per CDR3 protein. The repertoire includes 700,000 to 950,000 distinct CDR3 sequences, roughly 15% of them detected once, and roughly 5% sits in the top ten. The CDR3 runs to 14 residues. Germline CDR1 is WSHSY and CDR2 is SAAADI. The V gene lost 0 bases and the J gene lost 4 bases, with 8 bases spanning the gap. Remarks on this clonotype: Its antigen is unknown.

This specimen was PBMCs, mostly from graft donor cells, taken 360 days after TCRalphabeta/CD19-depleted stem cell transplant. This receptor was taken from a male patient under 18 who had a stem cell transplant for acute lymphoblastic leukemia, so the T cells may come from the graft donor. This sequence joins TRBV10-2 and TRBJ2-3; D is unclear. CDR3 sequence (DNA): TGCGCCAGCAGTGAGTCACGGGTAGCAGATACGCAGTATTTT. Its translation is CASSESRVADTQYF.